These 19 T cell receptor beta chains were sequenced from one sample in a study of vaccination and CD4 T cells after COVID-19. Antigen specificity for these receptors is unknown. Regarding treatment: roughly 10-day PBMC culture with coronavirus spike peptide pools or control peptides (ViraFEST assay). Researchers used the Oncomine TCR Beta short-read assay to sequence DNA from cultured CD4+ T cells. In TCRdb, the PCR reads were re-called with MiXCR into one record per CDR3 protein. Here the sample spans about 24,000 distinct CDR3 sequences, 55% to 70% being singletons. The source was CD4+ T cells from blood, cultured in vitro, collected after SARS-CoV-2 vaccination. All receptors derive from a human donor who received a COVID-19 vaccine.

The V call is TRBV2, the J call TRBJ2-3; maybe TRBD2 (6 bases). The CDR3 is 11 residues long. V gave up 1 base and J gave up 10 bases, with 6 bases separating them. Per the germline V gene, CDR1 is SNHLY and CDR2 is FYNNEI. The chain's CDR3 is CASSEERAQYF. The CDR3 DNA sequence: TGTGCCAGCAGTGAAGAGCGGGCGCAGTATTTT.

This sequence joins TRBV7-2 and TRBJ1-2; possible D gene TRBD1, 5 bases. Germline CDR1 SGHTA, CDR2 FQGNSA. Trimming pared 5 bases from V and 5 bases from J, leaving 15 bases between. The CDR3 is 14 residues long. The CDR3: CASSRTRGQYGYTF. Here the CDR3 DNA reads TGTGCCAGCAGCCGGACGAGGGGCCAATATGGCTACACCTTC.

This clonotype was recorded a few times. This chain joins TRBV20-1 and TRBJ1-2, with 7 bases aligning to TRBD1. The germline gives CDR1 DFQATT, CDR2 SNEGSKA (reference sequence). This CDR3 comprises 13 residues. V lost 0 bases to trimming and J lost 4 bases; unmatched junction nucleotides: 2. The CDR3 bases are TGCAGTGCTAGAGAAGGGGGCGGCTATGGCTACACCTTC. Protein product: CSAREGGGYGYTF.

The V gene is TRBV5-4, the J gene TRBJ1-1, with D possibly TRBD1 on 6 matching bases. Trimming left V 5 bases short and J 1 base short, with 12 bases between. The germline V gene encodes CDR1 SGHNT and CDR2 YYREEE (reference sequence). CDR3 length equals 14 residues. The CDR3 loop is CASSLGQPNTEAFF. CDR3 coding DNA: TGTGCCAGCAGTTTAGGACAGCCGAACACTGAAGCTTTCTTT.

The chain couples TRBV6-1 to TRBJ2-1; 9 nucleotides match TRBD1. The CDR3 length is 13 residues. CDR1 and CDR2 from the germline V gene are MNHNS and SASEGT. With 4 bases clipped from V and 12 bases from J, the junction kept 7 bases outside the gene matches. The CDR3 bases are TGTGCCAGCAGTGGAGGGACAGGGTATGGGCAGTTCTTC. Translated: CASSGGTGYGQFF.

This chain connects TRBV5-1 to TRBJ1-1; D is unclear. The V gene's germline CDR1 is SGHRS and CDR2 YFSETQ. Trimming took off 7 bases at V and 2 bases at J, with 15 bases between the two ends. CDR3 length: 14 residues. The CDR3 loop reads CASRPVSSNTEAFF. CDR3 in DNA: TGCGCCAGCCGTCCGGTTAGTAGTAACACTGAAGCTTTCTTT.

V gene TRBV20-1 combines with J gene TRBJ2-3; the D gene is possibly TRBD2 (6 bases). Trimming stripped 4 bases from V and 4 bases from J, with 15 bases between. CDR1 DFQATT and CDR2 SNEGSKA come from the germline V gene (reference sequence). The CDR3 has 14 amino acids. The CDR3 sequence is CSATSGDAPDTQYF. CDR3 in DNA: TGCAGTGCTACGTCGGGGGACGCCCCAGATACGCAGTATTTT.

The J gene is TRBJ1-1, the V gene TRBV24-1; D perhaps matches TRBD1 (5 bases). Trimming left V 6 bases short and J 4 bases short, with 5 bases between. The germline V gene has CDR1 KGHDR and CDR2 SFDVKD. This CDR3 region has 11 residues. This CDR3 is CATSRGTEAFF. The DNA of the CDR3 is TGTGCCACCAGTAGGGGCACTGAAGCTTTCTTT.

The CDR3 DNA reads as TGTGCCAGCAGAGTCGCAGATACGCAGTATTTT. This codes for CASRVADTQYF. The genes are TRBV6-1 and TRBJ2-3; no firm D call. Germline V gene lookup returns CDR1 MNHNS and CDR2 SASEGT. Trimming took 6 bases from V and 4 from J, leaving 5 bases between them. This CDR3 has 11 amino acids.

The chain combines TRBV2 with TRBJ1-5; weak D call: TRBD1 (5 bases). V was cut by 8 bases and J by 0 bases, with 11 bases left in between. Germline V lookup: CDR1 SNHLY, CDR2 FYNNEI. This CDR3 contains 14 residues. The CDR3 region is CASHPGSSNQPQHF. The CDR3, as DNA: TGTGCCAGCCATCCAGGGAGTAGCAATCAGCCCCAGCATTTT.

The chain combines TRBV11-2 with TRBJ1-2; D unresolved. V lost 4 bases, J lost 8 bases, and 11 bases lay in between. Looked up from germline, CDR1 is SGHAT and CDR2 is FQNNGV. The CDR3 is made up of 12 amino acids. The CDR3 bases are TGTGCCAGCAGCTCAGAGGGTTTCGGCTACACCTTC. Its protein product is CASSSEGFGYTF.

This clonotype was seen more than once but under ten times. The chain is built from TRBV19 and TRBJ1-2; 7 bases align to TRBD1. The germline V gene encodes CDR1 LNHDA and CDR2 SQIVND (reference sequence). The CDR3 has 15 amino acids. J lost 4 bases, V lost 3 bases, and 8 bases had no gene match. The chain's CDR3 is CASSMRTGGVYGYTF. The CDR3 coding sequence is TGTGCCAGTAGTATGAGGACAGGAGGTGTCTATGGCTACACCTTC.

V is TRBV12-3 or TRBV12-4 and J is TRBJ2-3; D is perhaps TRBD1 (6 bases). Trimming shortened V by 2 bases and J by 2 bases, and 11 bases separated the two germline ends. The length of the CDR3 is 15 residues. The DNA for the CDR3 is TGTGCCAGCAGTTTACTGAGACAGGTCACAGATACGCAGTATTTT. The encoded protein is CASSLLRQVTDTQYF.

This clonotype has only one observation. The chain joins TRBV7-2 to TRBJ2-5; 7 positions match TRBD2. V lost 2 bases and J lost 1; bases outside the gene matches: 4. The CDR3 sequence is 15 residues long. Germline V gives CDR1 SGHTA, CDR2 FQGNSA. CDR3 nucleotides: TGTGCCAGCAGCTTACAGTGGGGGGGCCAAGAGACCCAGTACTTC. It translates to CASSLQWGGQETQYF.

The chain uses TRBV2 and TRBJ2-7; a possible D gene is TRBD1 (7 bases). The V gene's germline CDR1 is SNHLY and CDR2 FYNNEI. The length of the CDR3 is 13 residues. V shed 8 bases and J shed 0 bases, with 11 bases lying between them. CDR3 sequence reads: CASRGDSSYEQYF. Here the CDR3 DNA reads TGTGCCAGCCGCGGGGACAGCTCCTACGAGCAGTACTTC.

The chain employs TRBV5-1 and TRBJ2-5; tentatively, D is TRBD1 (6 bases). CDR1 is SGHRS, CDR2 YFSETQ, per germline. Trimming removed 6 bases from V and 5 bases from J, with 14 bases in between. There are 13 residues in the CDR3. CDR3 coding DNA: TGCGCCAGCACCAGGGGTCATCGGGAGACCCAGTACTTC. The encoded protein is CASTRGHRETQYF.

This rearrangement joins TRBV7-3 to TRBJ2-3; 9 bases match TRBD1. CDR1 is SGHTA, CDR2 FQGTGA, per germline. The CDR3 runs to 14 residues. Trimming at V came to 9 bases and at J to 4 bases, leaving 8 bases not matched to a gene. CDR3 nucleotides: TGTGCCAGTAGTCTGACAGGGGGGGCAGATACGCAGTATTTT. This translates into CASSLTGGADTQYF.

The CDR3 DNA reads as TGTGCCAGCAGCCCCCGGGTCCAGGAAGGTGAGCAGTTCTTC. Protein: CASSPRVQEGEQFF. This chain joins TRBV7-9 and TRBJ2-1; no clear D gene. V was cut by 5 bases and J by 9 bases, with 17 bases left in between. Germline lookup yields CDR1 SEHNR and CDR2 FQNEAQ (reference sequence). The CDR3 sequence is 14 residues long.

The chain carries TRBV10-3 and TRBJ1-5; D gene uncertain. The CDR3 extends over 14 amino acids. Germline-derived CDR1 and CDR2 are ENHRY and SYGVKD. V was shortened by 0 bases and J by 6 bases, with 9 bases between the two germline ends. This CDR3 reads CAISESVAGQPQHF. The CDR3 region has the DNA TGTGCCATCAGTGAGTCGGTCGCTGGTCAGCCCCAGCATTTT.